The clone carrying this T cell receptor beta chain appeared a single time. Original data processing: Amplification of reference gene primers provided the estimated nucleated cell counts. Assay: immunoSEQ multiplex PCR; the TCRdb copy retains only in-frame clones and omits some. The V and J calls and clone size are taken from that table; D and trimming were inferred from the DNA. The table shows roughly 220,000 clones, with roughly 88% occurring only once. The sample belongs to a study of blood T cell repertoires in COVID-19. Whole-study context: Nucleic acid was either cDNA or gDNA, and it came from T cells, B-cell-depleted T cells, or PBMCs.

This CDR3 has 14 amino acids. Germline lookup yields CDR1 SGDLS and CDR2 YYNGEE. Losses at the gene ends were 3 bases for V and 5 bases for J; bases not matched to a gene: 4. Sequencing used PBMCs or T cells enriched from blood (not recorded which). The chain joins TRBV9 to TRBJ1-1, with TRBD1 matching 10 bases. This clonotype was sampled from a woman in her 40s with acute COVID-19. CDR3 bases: TGTGCCAGCAGCGCGGGACAGGGGAGAACTGAAGCTTTCTTT. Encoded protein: CASSAGQGRTEAFF. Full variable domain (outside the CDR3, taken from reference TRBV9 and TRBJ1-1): DSGVTQTPKHLITATGQRVTLRCSPRSGDLSVYWYQQSLDQGLQFLIQYYNGEERAKGNILERFSAQQFPDLHSELNLSSLELGDSALYFCASSAGQGRTEAFFGQGTRLTVV.